This T cell receptor beta chain came from a study of circulating tumor DNA in untreated peripheral T-cell lymphoma. Overall study: Circulating tumor DNA with tumor TCR clonotypes was tracked in baseline and serial serum. Study-wide results and caveats: Detectable ctDNA after therapy showed a trend toward worse survival. In around 80% of patients, tumor-specific clonotypes were identified.

Points on this clone: The target antigen is unknown.

The assay was immunoSEQ multiplex PCR, and TCRdb's table has in-frame clones only and misses some. The sample yields approximately 470 clones, 60% to 85% seen once. V shed 0 bases and J shed 3 bases, with 2 bases lying between them. The CDR3 is made up of 13 amino acids. Germline V gene sequence: CDR1 MRHNA, CDR2 SNTAGT. The chain carries TRBV6-4 and TRBJ2-2; D unclear. Sequenced input: cell-free DNA from blood serum. The source of this sequence is a human donor with peripheral T-cell lymphoma. CDR3 loop: CASSDSDTGELFF. CDR3 in DNA: TGTGCCAGCAGTGACTCGGACACCGGGGAGCTGTTTTTT.